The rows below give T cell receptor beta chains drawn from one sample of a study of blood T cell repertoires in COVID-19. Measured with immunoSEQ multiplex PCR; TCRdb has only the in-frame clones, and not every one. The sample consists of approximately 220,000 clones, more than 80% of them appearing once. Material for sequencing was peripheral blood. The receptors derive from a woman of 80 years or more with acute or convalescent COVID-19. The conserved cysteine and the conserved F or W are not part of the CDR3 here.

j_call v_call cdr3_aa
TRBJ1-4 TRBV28 ASSFGLNEKLF
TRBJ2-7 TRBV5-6 ASSVVGRGEEQY
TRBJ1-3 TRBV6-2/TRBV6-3 ASSLSRGQGNPGNTIY
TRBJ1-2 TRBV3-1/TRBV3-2 ASSRPGVARDYT
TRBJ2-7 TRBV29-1 SVEVQGAPYEQY
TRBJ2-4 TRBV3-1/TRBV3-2 ASSQAPRRGGIQY
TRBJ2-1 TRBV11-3 ASSLDGQVSYNEQF
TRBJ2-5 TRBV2 ASRDGQGSRETQY
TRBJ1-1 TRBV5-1 ASSSSVGGETEAF
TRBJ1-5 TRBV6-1 ASSEAGAAYQPQH
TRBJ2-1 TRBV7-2 ASSLGGSLYEQF
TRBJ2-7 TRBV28 ASSIGQVGEQY
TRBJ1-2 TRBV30 AWSVIGGGYT
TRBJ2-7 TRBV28 ASSPTGTGGYEQY
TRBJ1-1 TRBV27 ASSRTGGYAEAF
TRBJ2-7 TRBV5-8 ASSLGQRNYEQY
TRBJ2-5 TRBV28 ASSFLRGGETQY
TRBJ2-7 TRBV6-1 ASSEYRDRDEEQY
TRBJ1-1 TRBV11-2 ASSLAMNTEAF
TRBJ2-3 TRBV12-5 ASGLGSRDYRVDTQY
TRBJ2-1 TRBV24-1 ATSPTKASGTYNEQF
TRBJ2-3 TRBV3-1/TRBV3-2 ASSQELAGAGNTQY
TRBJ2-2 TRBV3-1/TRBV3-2 ASSHGGTNTGELF
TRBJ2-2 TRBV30 AWSRVTGELF
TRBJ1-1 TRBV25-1 ASSEGGGNTEAF
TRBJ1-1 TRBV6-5 ASSYGEFNTEAF
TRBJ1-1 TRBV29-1 SVRQLNTEAF
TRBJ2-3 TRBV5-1 ASSPGRRRTSDTQY
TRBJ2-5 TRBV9 ASSVGGQFQETQY
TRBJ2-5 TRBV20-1 SAGTGTQY
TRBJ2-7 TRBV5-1 ASSDGSRDRVIYEQY
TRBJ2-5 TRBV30 AWREAGGRETQY
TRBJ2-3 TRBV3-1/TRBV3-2 ASSLTSGTGGDTQY
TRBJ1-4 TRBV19 ASSIEQGRNEKLF
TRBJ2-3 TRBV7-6 ASSPRTGPVADTQY
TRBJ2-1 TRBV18 ASSPIIAAYNEQF
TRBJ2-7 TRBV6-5 ASRDGQTNIYEQY
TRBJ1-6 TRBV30 AWRSGTANSPLH
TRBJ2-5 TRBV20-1 SASVRQGGGETQY
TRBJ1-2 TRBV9 ASSVAGGGGAYGYT